Reported below is one T cell receptor (beta chain). The assay was immunoSEQ multiplex PCR, and TCRdb's table has in-frame clones only and misses some. The sample contains roughly 400,000 clones, 80% to 90% of which appear only once. These data belong to a study of blood T cell repertoires in COVID-19. The V gene lost 2 bases and the J gene lost 1 base, with 22 bases spanning the gap. Germline CDR1 is SGDLS and CDR2 is YYNGEE. This CDR3 comprises 20 residues. The sample consisted of PBMCs or T cells enriched from blood (not recorded which). This TCR derives from a man aged 30 to 39 who had recovered from COVID-19. V is TRBV9 and J is TRBJ2-6, with D perhaps TRBD2 (5 bases). CDR3 sequence: CASSVSSGGASGSGANVLTF. The CDR3, as DNA: TGTGCCAGCAGCGTTAGTTCAGGAGGAGCCTCGGGGTCTGGGGCCAACGTCCTGACTTTC.